The 30 T cell receptor beta chains below all came from one sample that was sequenced in a study of OX40 agonist ivuxolimab in advanced cancers. The assay was immunoSEQ multiplex PCR, and TCRdb's table has in-frame clones only and misses some. The table lists nearly 45,000 clones, roughly nine tenths of them singletons. This specimen consisted of CD4+ or CD8+ T cells sorted from blood, obtained in a trial of the OX40 agonist ivuxolimab. Every receptor here comes from an adult with an advanced solid tumor such as melanoma, head and neck, liver or kidney cancer.

The rearrangement uses TRBV10-3 and TRBJ1-3; 8 positions agree with TRBD1. V dropped 5 bases and J dropped 1; count of bases not matched to a gene: 7. Germline CDR1 reads ENHRY; CDR2 reads SYGVKD. The CDR3 covers 16 residues. The CDR3 region is CAISKWDRRSGNTIYF. CDR3 nucleotides: TGTGCCATCAGTAAATGGGACAGGAGATCTGGAAACACCATATATTTT.

J is TRBJ2-7 and V is TRBV11-2; D not certain. CDR3 length equals 13 residues. CDR1 is SGHAT and CDR2 is FQNNGV in the germline V gene. V was clipped by 5 bases and J by 1 base, with 9 bases between them. The CDR3 bases are TGTGCCAGCAGCCGAGACACATCCTACGAGCAGTACTTC. Residues: CASSRDTSYEQYF.

Within the sample, this clone is large. V usage is TRBV4-1 and J usage is TRBJ2-3; the D is unclear. Deletions cut 0 bases from V and 6 bases from J, with 16 bases between. CDR1 and CDR2 (germline): MGHRA, YSYEKL. CDR3 length equals 16 residues. CDR3: CASSQESPPNSDTQYF. The CDR3, as DNA: TGCGCCAGCAGCCAAGAGTCCCCTCCCAATTCCGATACGCAGTATTTT.

This chain uses TRBV5-1 with TRBJ2-1, with 13 bases matching TRBD2. J was trimmed by 8 bases and V by 0 bases; bases with no gene match: 17. The length of the CDR3 is 20 residues. Germline assignment: CDR1 SGHRS and CDR2 YFSETQ. The CDR3 DNA reads as TGCGCCAGCAGCTTGGGTCGGCGTTACGGACTAGCGGGGGAGGTTGATGAGCAGTTCTTC. This translates into CASSLGRRYGLAGEVDEQFF.

This clone was recorded a few times. The chain employs TRBV7-8 and TRBJ2-1; no firm D call. Germline CDR1 SGHVS, CDR2 FQNEAQ. CDR3 length: 13 residues. V gave up 4 bases and J gave up 5 bases, with 9 bases separating them. In nucleotides, the CDR3 is TGTGCCAGCAGCTCCCTTGGAAACAATGAGCAGTTCTTC. Translated: CASSSLGNNEQFF.

The chain couples TRBV9 to TRBJ1-2; D is ambiguous. V lost 4 bases, J lost 7 bases, and 8 bases lay in between. From germline, CDR1 is SGDLS and CDR2 YYNGEE. This CDR3 comprises 11 residues. CDR3 sequence reads: CASSSRRGYTF. The CDR3 DNA reads as TGTGCCAGCAGCTCCCGTCGTGGCTACACCTTC. The full variable domain, rest sourced from reference TRBV9 and TRBJ1-2, is DSGVTQTPKHLITATGQRVTLRCSPRSGDLSVYWYQQSLDQGLQFLIQYYNGEERAKGNILERFSAQQFPDLHSELNLSSLELGDSALYFCASSSRRGYTFGSGTRLTVV.

This chain uses TRBV4-1 with TRBJ1-1; D may be TRBD1 (5 bases). CDR1 and CDR2 (germline): MGHRA, YSYEKL. V dropped 5 bases and J dropped 0 bases, with 7 bases sitting between them. The CDR3 is 13 residues long. The CDR3 here is CASSDRLNTEAFF. For the CDR3, the DNA is TGCGCCAGCAGCGACAGATTGAACACTGAAGCTTTCTTT.

The CDR3 DNA follows: TGTGCCAGCAGTTTATACAACCAAGGAGCGAACACCGGGGAGCTGTTTTTT. Protein product: CASSLYNQGANTGELFF. This chain uses TRBV27 with TRBJ2-2; D gene uncertain. Germline V gene lookup returns CDR1 MNHEY and CDR2 SMNVEV (reference sequence). With 1 base removed from V and 0 bases from J, the gap between germline ends came to 12 bases. The CDR3 sequence is 17 residues long.

This clone has a handful of counts. Other DNA sequences in this sample translate to the same CDR3. V gene TRBV5-1 combines with J gene TRBJ2-7; D call uncertain. Germline V CDR1 and CDR2: SGHRS, YFSETQ. The CDR3 consists of 12 residues. The germline V and J ends were trimmed by 6 bases and 3 bases, with 10 bases remaining between them. The CDR3 reads CASNLNDYEQYF. CDR3 bases: TGCGCCAGCAACCTAAACGACTACGAGCAGTACTTC. Filled out from reference TRBV5-1 and TRBJ2-7, the complete variable domain reads KAGVTQTPRYLIKTRGQQVTLSCSPISGHRSVSWYQQTPGQGLQFLFEYFSETQRNKGNFPGRFSGRQFSNSRSEMNVSTLELGDSALYLCASNLNDYEQYFGPGTRLTVT.

The V gene is TRBV10-1, the J gene TRBJ2-7, with 9 bases fitting TRBD1. The CDR3 is 16 amino acids. The junction had 13 bases not matched to a gene; V was cut back by 5 bases and J by 5 bases. The germline V gene encodes CDR1 WNHNN and CDR2 SYGVQD (reference sequence). CDR3 coding DNA: TGCGCCAGCAGTTTGAGTATGGGGACAGGGCTGCACGAGCAGTACTTC. It specifies CASSLSMGTGLHEQYF.

The V and J genes are TRBV4-1 and TRBJ1-1; maybe TRBD1 (5 bases). The germline V gene has CDR1 MGHRA and CDR2 YSYEKL. V lost 0 bases and J lost 4, with 6 bases in between. The CDR3 contains 13 residues. The CDR3 coding sequence is TGCGCCAGCAGCCAAGATCAGGGCACTGAAGCTTTCTTT. Translating it yields CASSQDQGTEAFF.

The genes are TRBV29-1 and TRBJ1-2; perhaps TRBD1 as D (6 bases). This CDR3 comprises 12 residues. V lost 8 bases to trimming and J lost 8 bases, with 18 bases between them. CDR1 SQVTM and CDR2 ANQGSEA come from the germline V gene. CDR3 sequence (DNA): TGCAGCCTGGCACAGGGCCCCGTGGGCTACACCTTC. The encoded protein is CSLAQGPVGYTF.

This chain connects TRBV7-3 to TRBJ2-2; tentative D call: TRBD2 (6 bases). There are 16 residues in the CDR3. V shed 5 bases and J shed 4 bases, with 17 bases lying between them. Germline loops: CDR1 SGHTA, CDR2 FQGTGA. The CDR3 protein is CASSHGPGEVTGELFF. CDR3 sequence (DNA): TGTGCCAGCAGCCACGGGCCGGGAGAAGTCACCGGGGAGCTGTTTTTT.

The J gene is TRBJ1-1, the V gene TRBV29-1; D may be TRBD1 (5 bases). The CDR3 has 11 amino acids. Trimming removed 6 bases from V and 5 bases from J, with 10 bases in between. The V gene's germline CDR1 is SQVTM and CDR2 ANQGSEA. As DNA, the CDR3 is TGCAGCGTATGGGAGGGGACTGAAGCTTTCTTT. It specifies CSVWEGTEAFF.

This rearrangement joins TRBV7-2 to TRBJ2-6, with TRBD1 identical over 10 bases. J lost 3 bases, V lost 5 bases, and 13 bases had no gene match. The germline V gene has CDR1 SGHTA and CDR2 FQGNSA. There are 19 residues in the CDR3. The CDR3 coding sequence is TGTGCCAGCAGCCCGGGGACAGGGGAACACCTTAGTGGGGCCAACGTCCTGACTTTC. Its translation: CASSPGTGEHLSGANVLTF. Based on the CDR3 plus reference TRBV7-2 and TRBJ2-6, the full variable domain is GAGVSQSPSNKVTEKGKDVELRCDPISGHTALYWYRQSLGQGLEFLIYFQGNSAPDKSGLPSDRFSAERTGGSVSTLTIQRTQQEDSAVYLCASSPGTGEHLSGANVLTFGAGSRLTVL.

This chain connects TRBV27 to TRBJ2-7; weak D call: TRBD1 (5 bases). The V gene lost 4 bases and the J gene lost 1 base, with 8 bases spanning the gap. CDR1 is MNHEY and CDR2 is SMNVEV in the germline V gene (reference sequence). The CDR3 covers 13 residues. Written as DNA, the CDR3 is TGTGCCAGCAGTTACCCAGGGTCCTACGAGCAGTACTTC. Translated: CASSYPGSYEQYF.

This rearrangement joins TRBV5-1 to TRBJ2-6; D remains ambiguous. CDR3 length: 15 residues. CDR1 is SGHRS, CDR2 YFSETQ, per germline. V lost 2 bases and J 0 bases, leaving 6 bases between the germline ends. For the CDR3, the DNA is TGCGCCAGCAGCTTCTGGTTCTCTGGGGCCAACGTCCTGACTTTC. Translated, it gives CASSFWFSGANVLTF.

The CDR3 region has the DNA TGTGCCAGCAGTTTATATCCCTCCGACATGTTCGGCTACACCTTC. Its protein is CASSLYPSDMFGYTF. The chain has TRBV27 and TRBJ1-2, with unresolved D. Between the trimmed V and J ends, which lost 1 base and 8 bases, there was a span of 17 bases. CDR1 is MNHEY and CDR2 is SMNVEV in the germline V gene (reference sequence). This CDR3 is built from 15 residues.

V usage is TRBV9 and J usage is TRBJ2-1, with D perhaps matching TRBD1 (8 bases). V dropped 3 bases and J dropped 5 bases, with 18 bases sitting between them. This CDR3 comprises 16 residues. Germline V gives CDR1 SGDLS, CDR2 YYNGEE. CDR3: CASSGNKQGGNNEQFF. CDR3 DNA sequence: TGTGCCAGCAGCGGTAATAAACAGGGGGGGAACAATGAGCAGTTCTTC.

This sequence joins TRBV5-1 and TRBJ1-2, with D perhaps matching TRBD1 (5 bases). This CDR3 region has 16 residues. V was shortened by 2 bases and J by 6 bases, with 20 bases between the two germline ends. Germline lookup yields CDR1 SGHRS and CDR2 YFSETQ. The CDR3 here is CASSFVTGTTEDGYTF. For the CDR3, the DNA is TGCGCCAGCAGCTTTGTAACCGGGACCACAGAAGATGGCTACACCTTC.

The rearrangement links TRBV7-9 to TRBJ1-4, with 9 nucleotides matching TRBD1. This CDR3 region has 15 residues. Unmatched junction bases numbered 7, after V lost 5 bases and J lost 6 bases. Germline CDR1 and CDR2: SEHNR and FQNEAQ (reference sequence). CDR3 bases: TGTGCCAGCAGCCCCCGACAGGGGGGGGATGAAAAACTGTTTTTT. This encodes CASSPRQGGDEKLFF.

This rearrangement joins TRBV19 to TRBJ1-1; 10 nucleotides line up with TRBD1. The V and J ends lost 6 bases and 0 bases, in that order; junction bases with no gene match: 10. This CDR3 has 17 residues. The germline CDR1 and CDR2 sequences are LNHDA and SQIVND (reference sequence). The CDR3 coding sequence is TGTGCCAGTAGCCTTGACAGGGGGCCAGTAGTGAACACTGAAGCTTTCTTT. Amino acids: CASSLDRGPVVNTEAFF.

V is TRBV15 and J is TRBJ2-1; 10 bases map to TRBD2. Per germline, CDR1 LNHNV and CDR2 YYDKDF (reference sequence). This CDR3 is 15 amino acids long. The V and J ends lost 8 bases and 0 bases, in that order; junction bases with no gene match: 4. CDR3 bases: TGTGCCACCGAAAGACTAGCGGGCTCCTACAATGAGCAGTTCTTC. Translation: CATERLAGSYNEQFF.

Written as DNA, the CDR3 is TGTGCCAGCAGCTTGGGGGGACCGAACACTGAAGCTTTCTTT. Its translation: CASSLGGPNTEAFF. This chain connects TRBV5-4 to TRBJ1-1, with D possibly matching TRBD1 (5 bases). Per germline, CDR1 SGHNT and CDR2 YYREEE (reference sequence). CDR3 length: 14 amino acids. Trimming stripped 0 bases from V and 1 base from J, with 7 bases between.

This clone was counted between two and nine times. The gene calls are TRBV29-1 and TRBJ1-2, with D unclear. This CDR3 is 11 amino acids long. Trimming took 1 base from V and 6 from J, leaving 6 bases between them. Germline CDR1 is SQVTM and CDR2 is ANQGSEA. In DNA, the CDR3 is TGCAGCGTTGAAGCACTGCATGGCTACACCTTC. This translates into CSVEALHGYTF.

The chain links TRBV5-5 to TRBJ1-1, with unresolved D. With 4 bases removed from V and 4 bases from J, the gap between germline ends came to 8 bases. CDR1 SGHKS and CDR2 YYEKEE come from the germline V gene (reference sequence). The CDR3 contains 12 residues. The CDR3 region is CASSMHSTEAFF. CDR3 bases: TGTGCCAGCAGCATGCATAGCACTGAAGCTTTCTTT.

This CDR3 is CASSLEGGSYGYTF. The CDR3 nucleotides read TGCGCCAGCAGCTTGGAGGGGGGCAGCTATGGCTACACCTTC. The chain joins TRBV5-1 to TRBJ1-2, with D possibly TRBD1 on 6 matching bases. This CDR3 is 14 amino acids long. Trimming shortened V by 0 bases and J by 4 bases, and 10 bases separated the two germline ends. CDR1 SGHRS and CDR2 YFSETQ come from the germline V gene.

The rearrangement uses TRBV7-6 and TRBJ2-6; no clear D gene. The CDR3 spans 17 residues. Germline loops: CDR1 SGHVS, CDR2 FNYEAQ. The V gene lost 1 base and the J gene lost 0 bases, with 10 bases spanning the gap. The CDR3 region is CASSLGHRDSGANVLTF. Written as DNA, the CDR3 is TGTGCCAGCAGCTTAGGGCACAGAGACTCTGGGGCCAACGTCCTGACTTTC.

The genes are TRBV7-9 and TRBJ1-2; 7 bases align to TRBD1. From germline, CDR1 is SEHNR and CDR2 FQNEAQ (reference sequence). J was trimmed by 6 bases and V by 5 bases; bases with no gene match: 12. The CDR3 spans 15 residues. This CDR3 reads CASSPPLRDRDGYTF. The CDR3 DNA sequence: TGTGCCAGCAGCCCGCCCCTTAGGGACAGAGATGGCTACACCTTC.

Only one count was recorded for this clone. The chain couples TRBV18 to TRBJ2-3, with D perhaps assigned TRBD1 or TRBD2 (5 bases each). V was trimmed by 3 bases and J by 4 bases, leaving 14 bases between them. In germline, CDR1 is KGHSH, CDR2 LQKENI. The CDR3 length is 15 residues. CDR3 in amino acids: CASSPPGPGPDTQYF. CDR3 sequence (DNA): TGTGCCAGCTCACCTCCGGGACCAGGGCCAGATACGCAGTATTTT.